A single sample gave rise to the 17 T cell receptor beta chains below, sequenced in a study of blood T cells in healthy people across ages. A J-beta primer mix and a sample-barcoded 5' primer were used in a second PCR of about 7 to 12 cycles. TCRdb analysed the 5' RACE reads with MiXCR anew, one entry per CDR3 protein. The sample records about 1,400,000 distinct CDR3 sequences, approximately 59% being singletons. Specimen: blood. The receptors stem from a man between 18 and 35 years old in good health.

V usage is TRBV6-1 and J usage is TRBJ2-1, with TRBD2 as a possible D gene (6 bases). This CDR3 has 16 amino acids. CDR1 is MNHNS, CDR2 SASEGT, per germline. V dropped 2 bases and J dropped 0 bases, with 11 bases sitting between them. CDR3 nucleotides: TGTGCCAGCAGTGAAATCGGCGGGGTCTCCTACAATGAGCAGTTCTTC. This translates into CASSEIGGVSYNEQFF.

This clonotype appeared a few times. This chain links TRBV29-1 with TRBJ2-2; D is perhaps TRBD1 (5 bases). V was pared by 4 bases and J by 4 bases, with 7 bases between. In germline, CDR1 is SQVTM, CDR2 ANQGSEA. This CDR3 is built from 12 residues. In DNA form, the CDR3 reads TGCAGCGTTGTCAGGGCCACCGGGGAGCTGTTTTTT. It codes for CSVVRATGELFF.

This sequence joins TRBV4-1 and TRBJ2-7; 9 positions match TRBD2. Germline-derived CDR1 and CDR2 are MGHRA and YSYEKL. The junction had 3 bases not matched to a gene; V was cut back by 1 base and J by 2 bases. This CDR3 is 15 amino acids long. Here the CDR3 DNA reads TGCGCCAGCAGCCAAGGACTAGCGGAACCCTACGAGCAGTACTTC. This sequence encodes CASSQGLAEPYEQYF.

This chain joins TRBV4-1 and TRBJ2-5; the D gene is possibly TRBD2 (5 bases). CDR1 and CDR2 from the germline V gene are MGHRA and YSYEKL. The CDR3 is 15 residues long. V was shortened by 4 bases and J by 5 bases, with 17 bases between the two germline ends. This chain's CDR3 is CASSPRQGLGETQYF. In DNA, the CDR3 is TGCGCCAGCAGCCCGAGACAAGGACTGGGGGAGACCCAGTACTTC.

CDR3 sequence: CASSPFVADTQYF. The CDR3 nucleotides are TGCGCCAGCAGCCCGTTTGTCGCAGATACGCAGTATTTT. The genes are TRBV5-1 and TRBJ2-3; no reliable D call. The CDR3 runs 13 residues. V shed 4 bases and J shed 4 bases, with 10 bases lying between them. Germline V gene data show CDR1 as SGHRS and CDR2 as YFSETQ. Based on the CDR3 plus reference TRBV5-1 and TRBJ2-3, the full variable domain is KAGVTQTPRYLIKTRGQQVTLSCSPISGHRSVSWYQQTPGQGLQFLFEYFSETQRNKGNFPGRFSGRQFSNSRSEMNVSTLELGDSALYLCASSPFVADTQYFGPGTRLTVL.

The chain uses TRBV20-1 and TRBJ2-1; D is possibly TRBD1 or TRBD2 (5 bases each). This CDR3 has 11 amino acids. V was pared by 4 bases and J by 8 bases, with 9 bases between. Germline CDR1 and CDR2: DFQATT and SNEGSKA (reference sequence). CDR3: CSATPGHEQFF. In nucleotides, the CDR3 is TGCAGTGCTACCCCGGGGCATGAGCAGTTCTTC.

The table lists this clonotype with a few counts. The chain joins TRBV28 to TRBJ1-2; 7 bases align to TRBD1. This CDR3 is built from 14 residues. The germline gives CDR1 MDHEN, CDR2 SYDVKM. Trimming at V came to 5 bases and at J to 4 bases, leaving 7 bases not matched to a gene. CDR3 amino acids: CASSTYRGGYGYTF. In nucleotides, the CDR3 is TGTGCCAGCAGTACGTACAGGGGAGGCTATGGCTACACCTTC.

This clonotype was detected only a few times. The CDR3 nucleotides are TGCAGCATGGGGGGGCAGGGTTACAATGAGCAGTTCTTC. Translating it yields CSMGGQGYNEQFF. J is TRBJ2-1 and V is TRBV29-1, with a weak D call TRBD2 (7 bases). CDR1 SQVTM and CDR2 ANQGSEA come from the germline V gene. Trimming took 8 bases from V and 4 from J, leaving 15 bases between them. There are 13 residues in the CDR3.

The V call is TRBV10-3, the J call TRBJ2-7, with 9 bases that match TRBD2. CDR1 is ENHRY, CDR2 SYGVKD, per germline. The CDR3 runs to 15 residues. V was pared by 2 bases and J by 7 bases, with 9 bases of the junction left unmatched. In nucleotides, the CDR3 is TGTGCCATCAGTGAGCAAGCGGGGGGTTACAATGAGCAGTACTTC. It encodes CAISEQAGGYNEQYF.

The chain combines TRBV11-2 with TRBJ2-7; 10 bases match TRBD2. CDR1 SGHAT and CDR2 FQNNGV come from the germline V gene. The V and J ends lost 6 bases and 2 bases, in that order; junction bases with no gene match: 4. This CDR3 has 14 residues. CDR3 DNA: TGTGCCAGCAGAGCGGGAGGGCGGACCTACGAGCAGTACTTC. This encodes CASRAGGRTYEQYF.

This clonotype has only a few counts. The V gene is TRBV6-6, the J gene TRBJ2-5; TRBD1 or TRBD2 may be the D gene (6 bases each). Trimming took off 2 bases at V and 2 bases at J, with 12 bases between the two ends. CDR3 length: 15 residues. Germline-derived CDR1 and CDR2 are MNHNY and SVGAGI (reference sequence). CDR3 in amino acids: CASSYPGANQETQYF. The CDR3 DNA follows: TGTGCCAGCAGTTACCCGGGGGCCAATCAAGAGACCCAGTACTTC.

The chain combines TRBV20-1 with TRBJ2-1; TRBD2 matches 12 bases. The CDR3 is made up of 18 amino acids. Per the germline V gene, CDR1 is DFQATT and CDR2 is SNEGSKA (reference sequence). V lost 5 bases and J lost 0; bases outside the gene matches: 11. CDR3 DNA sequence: TGCAGTGCTGGCCGAGGACTAGCGGGAACCTTCTCCTACAATGAGCAGTTCTTC. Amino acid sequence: CSAGRGLAGTFSYNEQFF.

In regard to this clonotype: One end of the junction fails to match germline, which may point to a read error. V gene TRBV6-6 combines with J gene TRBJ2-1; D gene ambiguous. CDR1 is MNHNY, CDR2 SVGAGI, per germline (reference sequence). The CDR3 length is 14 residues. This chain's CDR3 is CASSYSPSYNEQFF. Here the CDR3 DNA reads TGTGCCAGCAGTTATTCCCCCTCCTACAATGAACAGTTCTTC.

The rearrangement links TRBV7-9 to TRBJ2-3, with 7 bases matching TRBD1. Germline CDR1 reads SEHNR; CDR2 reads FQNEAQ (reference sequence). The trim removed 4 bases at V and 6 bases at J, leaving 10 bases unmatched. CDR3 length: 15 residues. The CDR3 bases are TGTGCCAGCAGCTCCCGACAGGGTGGCTTCGATACGCAGTATTTT. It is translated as CASSSRQGGFDTQYF.

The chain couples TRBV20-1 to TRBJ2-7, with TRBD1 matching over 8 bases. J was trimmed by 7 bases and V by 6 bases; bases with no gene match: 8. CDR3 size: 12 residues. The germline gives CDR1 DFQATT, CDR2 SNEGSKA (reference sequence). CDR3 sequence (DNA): TGCAGTGCCCACGGACAGGGCAATGAGCAGTACTTC. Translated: CSAHGQGNEQYF.

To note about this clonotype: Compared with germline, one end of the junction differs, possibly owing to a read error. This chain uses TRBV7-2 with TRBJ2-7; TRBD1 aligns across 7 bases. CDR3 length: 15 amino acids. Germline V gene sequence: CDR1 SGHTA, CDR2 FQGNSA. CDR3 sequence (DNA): TGTGCCGGCAGCTTATTGGCAGGGGGATTCTACGAGCAGTACTTC. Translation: CAGSLLAGGFYEQYF. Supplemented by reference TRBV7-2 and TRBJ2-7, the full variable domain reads GAGVSQSPSNKVTEKGKDVELRCDPISGHTALYWYRQSLGQGLEFLIYFQGNSAPDKSGLPSDRFSAERTGGSVSTLTIQRTQQEDSAVYLCAGSLLAGGFYEQYFGPGTRLTVT.

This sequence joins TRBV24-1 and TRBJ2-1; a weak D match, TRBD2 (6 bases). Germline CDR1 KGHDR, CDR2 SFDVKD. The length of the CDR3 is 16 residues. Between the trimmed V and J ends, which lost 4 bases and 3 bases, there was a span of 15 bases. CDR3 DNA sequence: TGTGCCACCAGTGACGGGACCGGGACTGTCTACAATGAGCAGTTCTTC. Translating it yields CATSDGTGTVYNEQFF.